Below, 19 T cell receptor beta chains from the same sample are listed, as sequenced in a study of T cell responses to AZD1222 COVID-19 vaccine. Clones were read by immunoSEQ multiplex PCR, and TCRdb kept only the in-frame ones, dropping some. The sample lists under 150,000 clones, about 90% occurring once. The input for sequencing was peripheral blood, taken 28 days after the second AZD1222 dose. The receptors here all came from an adult who received the AZD1222 COVID-19 vaccine.

This chain joins TRBV5-1 and TRBJ1-1; maybe TRBD1 (6 bases). This CDR3 region has 14 residues. CDR1 is SGHRS, CDR2 YFSETQ, per germline. The V end was cut by 4 bases, the J end by 0 bases, with 10 bases between. The CDR3 reads CASSPTGLNTEAFF. DNA for the CDR3: TGCGCCAGCAGCCCTACAGGGTTGAACACTGAAGCTTTCTTT.

CDR3 sequence: CASSLRANVLTF. The DNA of the CDR3 is TGTGCCAGCAGCCTTCGGGCCAACGTCCTGACTTTC. The chain combines TRBV7-2 with TRBJ2-6, with unresolved D. Germline V lookup: CDR1 SGHTA, CDR2 FQGNSA. This CDR3 region has 12 residues. V was cut by 5 bases and J by 5 bases, with 4 bases left in between.

This chain connects TRBV11-1 to TRBJ1-5; the D is unclear. V gave up 5 bases and J gave up 2 bases, with 13 bases separating them. Per the germline V gene, CDR1 is SGHAT and CDR2 is FQDESV (reference sequence). The CDR3 has 15 amino acids. CDR3 nucleotides: TGTGCCAGCAGCCCCGGGAGAGGTGGCAATCAGCCCCAGCATTTT. Translating gives CASSPGRGGNQPQHF.

V gene TRBV28 combines with J gene TRBJ1-3; the match to TRBD1 covers 8 bases. The CDR3 runs to 16 residues. Germline V gene data show CDR1 as MDHEN and CDR2 as SYDVKM. V lost 5 bases to trimming and J lost 0 bases; unmatched junction nucleotides: 6. CDR3 loop: CASSQGQASSGNTIYF. In DNA, the CDR3 is TGTGCCAGCAGTCAGGGACAGGCGAGCTCTGGAAACACCATATATTTT.

V and J are TRBV7-9 and TRBJ2-6; tentatively, D is TRBD1 (6 bases). Per germline, CDR1 SEHNR and CDR2 FQNEAQ (reference sequence). The CDR3 is 15 amino acids. V was pared by 4 bases and J by 4 bases, with 11 bases between. DNA of the CDR3: TGTGCCAGCAGCTCGACAGGTTCCGGGGCCAACGTCCTGACTTTC. It translates to CASSSTGSGANVLTF.

The chain employs TRBV3-1 (or the pseudogene TRBV3-2) and TRBJ2-1; D is perhaps TRBD1 (5 bases). Trimming stripped 0 bases from V and 10 bases from J, with 10 bases between. There are 13 residues in the CDR3. Germline CDR1 reads LGHDT; CDR2 reads YNNKEL (reference sequence). The CDR3 loop is CASSQEGQGEQFF. In DNA form, the CDR3 reads TGTGCCAGCAGCCAAGAAGGGCAGGGCGAGCAGTTCTTC.

V and J are TRBV6-5 and TRBJ2-7, with 8 nucleotides matching TRBD1. CDR1 and CDR2 (germline): MNHEY, SVGAGI. V shed 6 bases, J shed 3 bases, and the junction held 4 bases outside the gene matches. The length of the CDR3 is 13 residues. The CDR3 nucleotides read TGTGCCAGCAGGGACAGGGCGATCTACGAGCAGTACTTC. Its protein product is CASRDRAIYEQYF.

The chain is built from TRBV20-1 and TRBJ2-2; 7 bases match TRBD1. From germline, CDR1 is DFQATT and CDR2 SNEGSKA (reference sequence). This CDR3 region has 14 residues. V shed 3 bases, J shed 5 bases, and the junction held 6 bases outside the gene matches. The CDR3 coding sequence is TGCAGTGCTAGTGACAGGGCTAGTACCGGGGAGCTGTTTTTT. This codes for CSASDRASTGELFF.

The table lists this clone with a count of one. V is TRBV23-1 and J is TRBJ1-5; TRBD1 matches 11 bases. TRBV23-1 has ORF status, its function being uncertain. There are 17 residues in the CDR3. The J segment lost 0 bases and the V segment lost 3 bases, leaving 4 bases of the junction unmatched. The CDR3 nucleotides read TGCGCCAGCAGTCATTATGGGACAGGGGGTAGCAATCAGCCCCAGCATTTT. This encodes CASSHYGTGGSNQPQHF.

V is TRBV5-6 and J is TRBJ2-7; TRBD1 aligns across 8 bases. The CDR3 length is 13 residues. The junction had 5 bases not matched to a gene; V was cut back by 0 bases and J by 9 bases. The germline CDR1 and CDR2 sequences are SGHDT and YYEEEE. The CDR3 protein is CASSLGQGIRQYV. The CDR3 region has the DNA TGTGCCAGCAGCTTGGGACAGGGGATACGGCAGTACGTC.

The rearrangement links TRBV27 to TRBJ2-5; TRBD1 aligns across 10 bases. Germline lookup yields CDR1 MNHEY and CDR2 SMNVEV (reference sequence). The CDR3 totals 17 residues. The V and J ends lost 0 bases and 5 bases, in that order; junction bases with no gene match: 9. CDR3 protein: CASSLSITDRGPETQYF. CDR3 sequence (DNA): TGTGCCAGCAGTTTATCGATAACCGACAGGGGGCCGGAGACCCAGTACTTC.

The chain joins TRBV10-3 to TRBJ1-2, with 7 nucleotides matching TRBD1. Germline loops: CDR1 ENHRY, CDR2 SYGVKD. The CDR3 runs to 13 residues. Unmatched junction bases numbered 12, after V lost 9 bases and J lost 8 bases. The CDR3 protein is CAMASGTVPGYTF. CDR3 DNA sequence: TGTGCCATGGCCTCTGGGACAGTCCCCGGCTACACCTTC.

The chain recombines TRBV4-2 with TRBJ2-2; D uncertain. CDR1 LGHNA and CDR2 YNFKEQ come from the germline V gene. The CDR3 runs to 11 residues. With 2 bases removed from V and 7 bases from J, the gap between germline ends came to 2 bases. The CDR3 protein is CASSQHGELFF. The CDR3 coding sequence is TGTGCCAGCAGCCAACACGGGGAGCTGTTTTTT.

The rearrangement joins TRBV4-3 to TRBJ1-5; TRBD1 might be the D (5 bases). In germline, CDR1 is LGHNA, CDR2 YSLEER. This CDR3 region has 16 residues. Between the trimmed V and J ends, which lost 1 base and 6 bases, there was a span of 16 bases. CDR3: CASSQAGPPSRQPQHF. The CDR3, as DNA: TGCGCCAGCAGCCAAGCAGGGCCCCCTTCTCGTCAGCCCCAGCATTTT.

The rearrangement joins TRBV3-1 (or the pseudogene TRBV3-2) to TRBJ2-1; either TRBD1 or TRBD2 may fit D (6 bases each). Germline CDR1 and CDR2: LGHDT and YNNKEL (reference sequence). The CDR3 is 17 residues long. Trimming stripped 0 bases from V and 2 bases from J, with 14 bases between. CDR3 residues: CASSQEGGGPTYNEQFF. For the CDR3, the DNA is TGTGCCAGCAGCCAAGAGGGGGGCGGTCCTACCTACAATGAGCAGTTCTTC.

V is TRBV7-9 and J is TRBJ2-5; D might be TRBD2 (6 bases). The CDR3 is 16 amino acids. Germline V lookup: CDR1 SEHNR, CDR2 FQNEAQ (reference sequence). With 1 base removed from V and 1 base from J, the gap between germline ends came to 13 bases. CDR3 sequence: CASSLGRATVQETQYF. In DNA, the CDR3 is TGTGCCAGCAGCTTAGGGAGGGCCACAGTCCAAGAGACCCAGTACTTC.

The chain couples TRBV7-2 to TRBJ1-2, with D possibly matching TRBD1 (6 bases). Germline V CDR1 and CDR2: SGHTA, FQGNSA. The CDR3 totals 14 residues. Trimming removed 1 base at V and 8 bases at J, with 14 bases between. CDR3 nucleotides: TGTGCCAGCAGCTTAGGAGGGGGAGGCAGGGGCTACACCTTC. Translating gives CASSLGGGGRGYTF.

V gene TRBV2 combines with J gene TRBJ1-1; maybe TRBD1 (6 bases). Trimming cost V 3 bases and J 9 bases, with 11 bases left between them. The CDR3 extends over 12 amino acids. The germline V gene has CDR1 SNHLY and CDR2 FYNNEI. The CDR3 nucleotides read TGTGCCAGCAGTGAGAGGGGGAGTAAAGCTTTCTTT. This codes for CASSERGSKAFF.

The gene calls are TRBV6-2 or TRBV6-3 and TRBJ2-7, with TRBD1 matching 11 bases. CDR3 length: 16 amino acids. V lost 0 bases and J lost 3; bases outside the gene matches: 4. CDR1 is MNHEY, CDR2 SVGEGT, per germline. CDR3 in DNA: TGTGCCAGCAGTTACTCTAGGACAGGGGGCAGCTACGAGCAGTACGTC. Its protein product is CASSYSRTGGSYEQYV.